The sequence of this TCR beta chain was determined in a study of human T cells and chemical hapten exposure. On the study more broadly: Sensitizing treatment utilized 2% DPC over a roughly 2 cm by roughly 2 cm portion of upper inner arm skin. From small differences in pooled library volume came most of the variation in per-sample TCR yields.

Per germline, CDR1 MNHEY and CDR2 SVGEGT. Germline trimming cut 2 bases from V and 5 bases from J; bases unmatched to any gene: 3. CDR3 length: 15 amino acids. Noted time point: pre-sensitization, week 0. Treatment here: therapeutic diphenylcyclopropenone sensitization with weekly scalp DPC. There are many counts of this clonotype. As the library was built, unique molecular identifiers were attached to individual cDNA molecules. TCRdb called the RACE reads again in MiXCR, with one record for every CDR3 protein. Of 250,000 or so distinct CDR3 sequences detected, around 9.3% appear once; the ten largest clones hold 2% to 3%.

The TCR was taken from a woman in her 40s with alopecia areata. Some clones in this sample may be carry-over from other donors' samples. The sample consisted of whole blood, taken in connection with sensitization to the hapten diphenylcyclopropenone (DPC). J is TRBJ2-2 and V is TRBV6-2 or TRBV6-3, with 9 bases fitting TRBD2. The CDR3 coding sequence is TGTGCCAGCAGTTACCGGCTAGCGGGGACCGGGGAGCTGTTTTTT. This translates into CASSYRLAGTGELFF.